Sequencing of this TCR beta chain was carried out in a study of T cell responses to AZD1222 COVID-19 vaccine. Broader study findings: Donors were chiefly white British, with a greater number of females, and clonal diversity was perhaps underestimated.

This clone was seen a single time. The antigen is unknown. The CDR3 loop spans 14 amino acids. V was pared by 1 base and J by 0 bases, with 5 bases between. The V gene's germline CDR1 is SGHTA and CDR2 FQGTGA. This table comes from immunoSEQ multiplex PCR, and its TCRdb copy is limited to in-frame clones, with some not included. The table includes some 80,000 clones, 90% detected once. The chain combines TRBV7-3 with TRBJ2-3; D is undetermined. The clonotype was recovered from an adult who received the AZD1222 COVID-19 vaccine. The sequencing here drew on peripheral blood, taken 28 days after the second AZD1222 dose. This chain's CDR3 is CASSLMTSTDTQYF. The CDR3 DNA follows: TGTGCCAGCAGCTTAATGACTAGCACAGATACGCAGTATTTT.